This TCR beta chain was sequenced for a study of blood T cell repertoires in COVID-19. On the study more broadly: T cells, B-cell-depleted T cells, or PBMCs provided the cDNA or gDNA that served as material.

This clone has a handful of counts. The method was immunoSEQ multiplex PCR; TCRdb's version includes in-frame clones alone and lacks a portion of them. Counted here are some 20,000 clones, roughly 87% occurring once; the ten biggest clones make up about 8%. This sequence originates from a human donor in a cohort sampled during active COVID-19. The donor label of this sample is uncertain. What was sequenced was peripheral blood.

The CDR3 region has the DNA TGTGCCATCAGTGAGGTAGACAGGGGGCAAGAGACCCAGTACTTC. Translation gives CAISEVDRGQETQYF. The chain uses TRBV10-3 and TRBJ2-5, with 9 nucleotides matching TRBD1. Germline V lookup: CDR1 ENHRY, CDR2 SYGVKD. V shed 2 bases and J 2 bases; nucleotides not matched to a gene: 3. The CDR3 runs 15 residues.